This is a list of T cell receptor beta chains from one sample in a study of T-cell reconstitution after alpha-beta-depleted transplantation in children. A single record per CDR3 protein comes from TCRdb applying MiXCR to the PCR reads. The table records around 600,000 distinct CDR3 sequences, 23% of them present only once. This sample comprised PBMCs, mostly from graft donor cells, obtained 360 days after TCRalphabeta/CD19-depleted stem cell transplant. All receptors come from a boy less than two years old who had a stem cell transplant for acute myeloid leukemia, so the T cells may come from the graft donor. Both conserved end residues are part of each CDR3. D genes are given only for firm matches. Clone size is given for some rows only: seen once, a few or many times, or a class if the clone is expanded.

TGTGCCAGCAGCTCCTCTTCGGGACTTTATAATTCACCCCTCCACTTT | CASSSSSGLYNSPLHF | TRBJ1-6 | . | TRBV7-2 | few
TGTGCCAGCAGCCCGTGGCGCAATGAGCAGTTCTTC | CASSPWRNEQFF | TRBJ2-1 | . | TRBV7-2 | few
TGTGCCAGCAGTGTTCAGAGAGGGCGGGTTGGAGAGACCCAGTACTTC | CASSVQRGRVGETQYF | TRBJ2-5 | . | TRBV25-1 | few
TGTGCCAGCTCACCAAAACGGGCACAGGGGCTAACCTTCCAAGAGACCCAGTACTTC | CASSPKRAQGLTFQETQYF | TRBJ2-5 | TRBD1 | TRBV18 | .
TGCGCCAGCAGCTTGGTCCAGGGGTATGGCTACACCTTC | CASSLVQGYGYTF | TRBJ1-2 | . | TRBV5-1 | .
TGCGCCAGCAGCTTTGGGAGCAGAAGGGTCTCTGGAAACACCATATATTTT | CASSFGSRRVSGNTIYF | TRBJ1-3 | . | TRBV5-1 | .
TGTGCCTGGACCCTAGCTTTTCGTGACACCGGGGAGCTGTTTTTT | CAWTLAFRDTGELFF | TRBJ2-2 | . | TRBV30 | .
TGCAGCGCTGACCAGGGCTCCACTGAAGCTTTCTTT | CSADQGSTEAFF | TRBJ1-1 | . | TRBV29-1 | few
TGCAGCGTGGAGGAGGGTCGCGGTAATGAAAAACTGTTTTTT | CSVEEGRGNEKLFF | TRBJ1-4 | . | TRBV29-1 | many
TGCGCCAGCAACATGGACACTCCTCGCACAGATACGCAGTATTTT | CASNMDTPRTDTQYF | TRBJ2-3 | . | TRBV10-2 | .
TGTGCCAGCAGTTACTCGACGGGCTTTGGTCCAAAAGAGACCCAGTACTTC | CASSYSTGFGPKETQYF | TRBJ2-5 | . | TRBV6-5 | few
TGTGCCAGCAGACCTTTCGGGACTAGCGGGGGTGAGACCCAGTACTTC | CASRPFGTSGGETQYF | TRBJ2-5 | TRBD2 | TRBV6-1 | .
TGTGCCAGCAGTTTCTGGGGGGAACAGAATAGCAATCAGCCCCAGCATTTT | CASSFWGEQNSNQPQHF | TRBJ1-5 | . | TRBV28 | .
TGTGCCAGCAGTTTTATAGGGCGGCGGCAAGAGACCCAGTACTTC | CASSFIGRRQETQYF | TRBJ2-5 | . | TRBV27 | few
TGCAGTGCCTCGACACCTAACTATGGCTACACCTTC | CSASTPNYGYTF | TRBJ1-2 | . | TRBV20-1 | few
TGCAGTGCTCGGACACGTCGCACAGATACGCAGTATTTT | CSARTRRTDTQYF | TRBJ2-3 | . | TRBV20-1 | few
TGTGCCAGCATCACAGGGCTTGGGGAGACCCAGTACTTC | CASITGLGETQYF | TRBJ2-5 | . | TRBV25-1 | once
TGTGCCAGCAGCTTAGGGGGCACGACAGGGGGCAATGAGCAGTTCTTC | CASSLGGTTGGNEQFF | TRBJ2-1 | TRBD1 | TRBV7-2 | many
TGTGCCTCGACGGTAGACAATGAGCAGTTCTTC | CASTVDNEQFF | TRBJ2-1 | . | TRBV30 | few
TGTGCCAGCACCACTGCCGGGACAGGGATTTCCTACGAGCAGTACTTC | CASTTAGTGISYEQYF | TRBJ2-7 | TRBD1 | TRBV12-3/TRBV12-4 | .
TGCAGTGCTAGAGGGGGCTCGGGGACGGGCACCGGGGAGCTGTTTTTT | CSARGGSGTGTGELFF | TRBJ2-2 | . | TRBV20-1 | many
TGCAGGCCCGCGAACCAGTGGGCTTCCTACAATGAGCAGTTCTTC | CRPANQWASYNEQFF | TRBJ2-1 | . | TRBV20-1 | many
TGTGCCAGCAGTTTACTGCAGGGGAGGGAGTTCTTC | CASSLLQGREFF | TRBJ2-1 | . | TRBV28 | few
TGTGCCAGCAGTTCCTTGACAGTTAATAATTCACCCCTCCACTTT | CASSSLTVNNSPLHF | TRBJ1-6 | . | TRBV6-5 | .
TGTGCCAGCAGTTACGAAACAGGGGGCAATCAGCCCCAGCATTTT | CASSYETGGNQPQHF | TRBJ1-5 | TRBD1 | TRBV6-5 | .
TGTGCCAGCAAGCTCACGGGGAGAGAGACCCAGTACTTC | CASKLTGRETQYF | TRBJ2-5 | . | TRBV11-3 | .
TGCGCCAGCAGCTTGGGACAGGCGGCTGGAAACACCATATATTTT | CASSLGQAAGNTIYF | TRBJ1-3 | . | TRBV5-1 | few
TGTGCCAGCAGATCACAGGGCGCGAACACCGGGGAGCTGTTTTTT | CASRSQGANTGELFF | TRBJ2-2 | . | TRBV12-3/TRBV12-4 | many
TGTGCCAGCAGTTACTCGGGGACCGATGAAAAACTGTTTTTT | CASSYSGTDEKLFF | TRBJ1-4 | . | TRBV6-5 | .
TGTGCCAGCAGCAACAAGCCGGGACGGAATGAAAAACTGTTTTTT | CASSNKPGRNEKLFF | TRBJ1-4 | . | TRBV21-1 | many
TGTGCCAGCAGCCCCCAGGGCACGGTGGACGAGCAGTACTTC | CASSPQGTVDEQYF | TRBJ2-7 | . | TRBV5-4 | few
TGTGCCAGCAGCGTAGAACAGGGAGTTTCCCTCGACGAGCAGTACTTC | CASSVEQGVSLDEQYF | TRBJ2-7 | . | TRBV9 | many
TGCAGTGCTAGAGATCCCTTAGCGGGGCCCAATGAGCAGTTCTTC | CSARDPLAGPNEQFF | TRBJ2-1 | TRBD2 | TRBV20-1 | many
TGTGCCAGCAGGGACGGGACCTACGAGCAGTACTTC | CASRDGTYEQYF | TRBJ2-7 | . | TRBV6-6 | many
TGTGCCAGCGGCTTACCCCCTTATGGTGAGCAGTTCTTC | CASGLPPYGEQFF | TRBJ2-1 | . | TRBV2 | many
TGCGCCAGCAGCTGGAGGCGGGGAGGCGGCACTAGCACAGATACGCAGTATTTT | CASSWRRGGGTSTDTQYF | TRBJ2-3 | . | TRBV5-1 | many
TGCAGCGTCTTCACAGAACGGGAGACCCAGTACTTC | CSVFTERETQYF | TRBJ2-5 | . | TRBV29-1 | few
TGTGCCAGCAGCTTAGCGCGAGGGTACTACGAGCAGTACTTC | CASSLARGYYEQYF | TRBJ2-7 | . | TRBV7-2 | .
TGTGCCAGCAGTTTGCTGGACACCGGGGAGCTGTTTTTT | CASSLLDTGELFF | TRBJ2-2 | . | TRBV12-3/TRBV12-4 | many
TGTGCCACCCATGGTAGCAATCAGCCCCAGCATTTT | CATHGSNQPQHF | TRBJ1-5 | . | TRBV10-3 | many
TGTGCCAGCAGTACGGGACAGGGAGATGGGTGGCCCCAGCATTTT | CASSTGQGDGWPQHF | TRBJ1-5 | TRBD1 | TRBV12-3/TRBV12-4 | many
TGCAGCGGTCAGGGAGAGAACTATGGCTACACCTTC | CSGQGENYGYTF | TRBJ1-2 | . | TRBV29-1 | few
TGTGCCAGCTCACTACAACAGACTAGCGAGACCTACAATGAGCAGTTCTTC | CASSLQQTSETYNEQFF | TRBJ2-1 | TRBD2 | TRBV18 | few
TGTGCCAGCAACCGACTAGCGAACCAAGAGACCCAGTACTTC | CASNRLANQETQYF | TRBJ2-5 | TRBD2 | TRBV12-3/TRBV12-4 | many
TGTGCCAGCAGAACCGGGACTGATCCCTACTCCTACAATGAGCAGTTCTTC | CASRTGTDPYSYNEQFF | TRBJ2-1 | . | TRBV7-9 | .
TGTGCCAGCAGTTGGGACGGAGACACCGGGGAGCTGTTTTTT | CASSWDGDTGELFF | TRBJ2-2 | . | TRBV6-2/TRBV6-3 | many
TGTGCCAGCAGGCCGGGACAGGGGAAATCACCCCTCCACTTT | CASRPGQGKSPLHF | TRBJ1-6 | TRBD1 | TRBV25-1 | many
TGTGCCAGCAGTGAGGGGACTCCCGATTCCTACGAGCAGTACTTC | CASSEGTPDSYEQYF | TRBJ2-7 | . | TRBV25-1 | few
TGCGCCAGCAGCGATCAGACAGGGCGGGGGGCCCAGTACTTC | CASSDQTGRGAQYF | TRBJ2-5 | . | TRBV5-1 | .
TGCAGTGCTAGGCCCAGGAGGAGGCACACGGCAGATACGCAGTATTTT | CSARPRRRHTADTQYF | TRBJ2-3 | . | TRBV20-1 | many
TGTGCCAGCAGCTTGGTCGGGGCGAGCATGAACACTGAAGCTTTCTTT | CASSLVGASMNTEAFF | TRBJ1-1 | . | TRBV5-6 | many
TGCAGCGTTCATACCGGGACAGGCGCCACTGAAGCTTTCTTT | CSVHTGTGATEAFF | TRBJ1-1 | TRBD1 | TRBV29-1 | few
TGTGCCAGCAGCTTAGTTGGTAGCGGGGTTAGGGAGACCCAGTACTTC | CASSLVGSGVRETQYF | TRBJ2-5 | TRBD2 | TRBV7-2 | .
TGTGCTAGTGGTTTCGGGAACACTGAAGCTTTCTTT | CASGFGNTEAFF | TRBJ1-1 | . | TRBV12-5 | .
TGCAGTGCTTGGACAGAGAACACTGAAGCTTTCTTT | CSAWTENTEAFF | TRBJ1-1 | . | TRBV20-1 | .
TGCAGCGTTGTCGGACCGAGGGGGATTCAGTACTTC | CSVVGPRGIQYF | TRBJ2-4 | . | TRBV29-1 | .
TGTGCCAGCAGCCAAGAATCCACCAGGACTAGCGGGGGCAACAATGAGCAGTTCTTC | CASSQESTRTSGGNNEQFF | TRBJ2-1 | TRBD2 | TRBV3-1 | .
TGTGCCAGCTCACCCGCTAACCCCGGACAGGGAAGTGAAAAACTGTTTTTT | CASSPANPGQGSEKLFF | TRBJ1-4 | TRBD1 | TRBV18 | few
TGTGCCAGCTCGCTCCGCGCCGGGACAGGATACAATGAGCAGTTCTTC | CASSLRAGTGYNEQFF | TRBJ2-1 | TRBD1 | TRBV18 | .
TGTGCCAGCTCACCGTGGGGAAACATTGGTGAGCAGTTCTTC | CASSPWGNIGEQFF | TRBJ2-1 | . | TRBV18 | .